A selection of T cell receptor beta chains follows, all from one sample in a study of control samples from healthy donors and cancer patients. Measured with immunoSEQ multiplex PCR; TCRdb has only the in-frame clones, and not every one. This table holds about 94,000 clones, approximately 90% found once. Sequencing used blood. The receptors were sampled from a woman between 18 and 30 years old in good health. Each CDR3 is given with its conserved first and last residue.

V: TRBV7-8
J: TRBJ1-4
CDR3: CASSLDPPGGGEKLFF

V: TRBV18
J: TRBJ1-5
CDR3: CASSPGDQPQHF

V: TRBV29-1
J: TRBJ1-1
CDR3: CSVEDSWWGGTEAFF

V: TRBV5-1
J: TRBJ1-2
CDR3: CASSPRGGDYGYTF

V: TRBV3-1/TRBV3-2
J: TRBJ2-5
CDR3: CASSPGTSDVETQYF

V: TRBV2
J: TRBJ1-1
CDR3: CASTTGAATEAFF

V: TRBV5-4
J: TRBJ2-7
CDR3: CASSRRDSSGEQYF

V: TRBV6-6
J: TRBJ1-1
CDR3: CASSYGGFDTEAFF

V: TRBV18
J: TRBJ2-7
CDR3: CASSPPREGAYEQYF

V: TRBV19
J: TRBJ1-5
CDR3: CASSIDGEGQPQHF

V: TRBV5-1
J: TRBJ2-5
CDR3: CASSPPLGTGTSGQETQYF

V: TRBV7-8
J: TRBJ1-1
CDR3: CASSLRGTMNTEAFF

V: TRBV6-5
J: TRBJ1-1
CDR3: CASSSGGANTEAFF

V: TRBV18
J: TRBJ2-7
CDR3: CASSPTGTAYEQYF

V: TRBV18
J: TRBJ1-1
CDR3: CASSPPGNEYTEAFF